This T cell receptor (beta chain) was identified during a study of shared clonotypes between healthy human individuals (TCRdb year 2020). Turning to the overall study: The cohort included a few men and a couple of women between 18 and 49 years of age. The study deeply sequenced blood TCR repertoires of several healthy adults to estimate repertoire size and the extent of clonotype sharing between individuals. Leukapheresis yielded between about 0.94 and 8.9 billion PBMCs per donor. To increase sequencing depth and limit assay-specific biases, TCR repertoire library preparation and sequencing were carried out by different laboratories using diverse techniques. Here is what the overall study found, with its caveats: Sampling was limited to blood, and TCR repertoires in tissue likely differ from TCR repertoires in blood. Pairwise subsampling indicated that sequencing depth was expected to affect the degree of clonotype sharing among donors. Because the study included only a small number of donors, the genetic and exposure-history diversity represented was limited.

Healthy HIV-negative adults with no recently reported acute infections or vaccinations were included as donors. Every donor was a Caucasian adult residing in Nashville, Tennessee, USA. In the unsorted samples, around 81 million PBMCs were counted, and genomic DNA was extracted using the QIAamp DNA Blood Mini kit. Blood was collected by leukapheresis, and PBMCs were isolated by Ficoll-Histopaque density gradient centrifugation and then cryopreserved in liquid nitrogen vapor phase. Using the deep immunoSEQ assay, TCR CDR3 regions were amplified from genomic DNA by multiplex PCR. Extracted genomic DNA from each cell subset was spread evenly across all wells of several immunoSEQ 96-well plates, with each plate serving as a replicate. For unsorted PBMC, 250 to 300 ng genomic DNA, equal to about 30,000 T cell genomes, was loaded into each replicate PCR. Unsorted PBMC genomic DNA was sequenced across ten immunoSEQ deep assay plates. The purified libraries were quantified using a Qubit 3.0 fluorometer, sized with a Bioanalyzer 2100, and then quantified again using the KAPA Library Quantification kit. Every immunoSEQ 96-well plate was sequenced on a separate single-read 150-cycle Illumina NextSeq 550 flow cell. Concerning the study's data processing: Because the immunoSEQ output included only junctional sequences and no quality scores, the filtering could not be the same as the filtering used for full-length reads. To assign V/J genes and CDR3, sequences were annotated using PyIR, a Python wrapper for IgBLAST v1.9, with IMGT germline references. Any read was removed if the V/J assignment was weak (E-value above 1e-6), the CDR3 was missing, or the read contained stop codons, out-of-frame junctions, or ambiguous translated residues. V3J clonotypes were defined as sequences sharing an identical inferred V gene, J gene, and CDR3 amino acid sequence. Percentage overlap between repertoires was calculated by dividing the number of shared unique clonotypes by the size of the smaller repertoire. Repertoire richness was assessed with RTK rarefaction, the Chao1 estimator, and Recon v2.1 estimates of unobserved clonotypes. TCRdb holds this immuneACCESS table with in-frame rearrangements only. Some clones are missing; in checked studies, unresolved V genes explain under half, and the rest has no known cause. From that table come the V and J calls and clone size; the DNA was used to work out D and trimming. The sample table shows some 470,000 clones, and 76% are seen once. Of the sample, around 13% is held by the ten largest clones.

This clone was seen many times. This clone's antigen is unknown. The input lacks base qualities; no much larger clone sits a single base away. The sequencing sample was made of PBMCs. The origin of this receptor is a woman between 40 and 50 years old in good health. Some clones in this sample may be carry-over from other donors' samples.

Here is the DNA: TGTGCCAGCAGTGGCAGTTATAATTCACCCCTCCACTTT. It codes for CASSGSYNSPLHF. The sequence joins TRBV27 to TRBJ1-6, with no confidently assigned D gene. Including cysteine and phenylalanine, the CDR3 has 13 amino acids. The entry retains the CDR3 DNA only, 39 bases that are in frame from base 1. Looking up the germline V gene (reference sequence) yields CDR1 MNHEY and CDR2 SMNVEV. V lost 5 bases and J lost 4 bases; the stretch between them is 6 bases long.